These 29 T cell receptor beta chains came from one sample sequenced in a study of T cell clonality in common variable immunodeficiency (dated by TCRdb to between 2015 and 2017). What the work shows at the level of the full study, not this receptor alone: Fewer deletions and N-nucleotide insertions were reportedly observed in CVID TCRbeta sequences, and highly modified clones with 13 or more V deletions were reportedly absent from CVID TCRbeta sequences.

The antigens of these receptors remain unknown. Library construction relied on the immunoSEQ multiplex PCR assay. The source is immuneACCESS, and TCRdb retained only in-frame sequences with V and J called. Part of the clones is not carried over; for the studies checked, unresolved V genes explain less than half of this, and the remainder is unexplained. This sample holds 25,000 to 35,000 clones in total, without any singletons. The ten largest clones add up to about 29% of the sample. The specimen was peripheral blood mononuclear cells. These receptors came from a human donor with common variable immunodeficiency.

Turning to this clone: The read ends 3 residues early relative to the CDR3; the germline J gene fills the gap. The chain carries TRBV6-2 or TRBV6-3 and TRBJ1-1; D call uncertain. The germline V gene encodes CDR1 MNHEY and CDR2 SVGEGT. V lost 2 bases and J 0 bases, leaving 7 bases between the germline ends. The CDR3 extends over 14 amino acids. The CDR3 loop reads CASSYGRLNTEAFF. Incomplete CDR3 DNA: TGTGCCAGCAGTTACGGCAGGTTGAACACTGAA.

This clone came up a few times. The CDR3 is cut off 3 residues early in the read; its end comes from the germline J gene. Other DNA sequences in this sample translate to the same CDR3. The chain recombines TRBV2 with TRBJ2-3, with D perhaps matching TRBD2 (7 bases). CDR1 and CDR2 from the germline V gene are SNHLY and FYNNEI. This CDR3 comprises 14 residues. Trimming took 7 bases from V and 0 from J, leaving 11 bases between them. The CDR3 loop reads CASKGGGSTDTQYF. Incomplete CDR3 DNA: TGTGCCAGCAAGGGGGGGGGCAGCACAGATACG.

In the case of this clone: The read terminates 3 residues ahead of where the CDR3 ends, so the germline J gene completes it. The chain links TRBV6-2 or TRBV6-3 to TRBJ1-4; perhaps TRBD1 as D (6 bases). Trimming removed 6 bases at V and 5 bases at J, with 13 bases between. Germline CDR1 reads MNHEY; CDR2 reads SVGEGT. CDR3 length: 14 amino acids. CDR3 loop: CASRGAGVNEKLFF. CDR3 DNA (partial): TGTGCCAGCAGAGGGGCAGGGGTGAATGAAAAA.

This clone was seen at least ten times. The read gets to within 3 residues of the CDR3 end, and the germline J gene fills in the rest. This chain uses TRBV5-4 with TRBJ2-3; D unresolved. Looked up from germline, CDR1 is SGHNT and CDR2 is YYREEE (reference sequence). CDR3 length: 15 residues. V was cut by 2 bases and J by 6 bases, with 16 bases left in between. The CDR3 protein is CASSLGQSTADTQYF. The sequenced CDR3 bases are TGTGCCAGCAGCTTAGGGCAGTCGACCGCCGATACG.

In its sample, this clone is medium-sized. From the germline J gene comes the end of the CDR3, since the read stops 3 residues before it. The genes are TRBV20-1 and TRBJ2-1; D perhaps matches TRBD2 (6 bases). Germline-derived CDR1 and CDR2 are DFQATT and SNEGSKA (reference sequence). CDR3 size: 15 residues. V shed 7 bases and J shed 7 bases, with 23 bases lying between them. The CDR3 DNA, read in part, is TGCAGTGTTCCGGAACCGGTAGCGGACGATAATGAG. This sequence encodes CSVPEPVADDNE. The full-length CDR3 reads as CSVPEPVADDNEQFF.

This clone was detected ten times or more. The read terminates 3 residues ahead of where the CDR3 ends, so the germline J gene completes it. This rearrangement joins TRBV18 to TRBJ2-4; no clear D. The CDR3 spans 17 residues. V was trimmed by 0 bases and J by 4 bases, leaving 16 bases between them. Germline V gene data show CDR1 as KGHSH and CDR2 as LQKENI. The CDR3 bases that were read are TGTGCCAGCTCACCACCTGGTGTTATAGATGGTAAAAACATT. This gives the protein CASSPPGVIDGKNI. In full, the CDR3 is CASSPPGVIDGKNIQYF.

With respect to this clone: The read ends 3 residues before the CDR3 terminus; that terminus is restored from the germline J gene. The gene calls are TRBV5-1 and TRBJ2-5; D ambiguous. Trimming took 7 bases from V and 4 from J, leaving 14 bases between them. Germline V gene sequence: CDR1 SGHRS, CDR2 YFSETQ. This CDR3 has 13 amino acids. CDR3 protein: CASGKNRGETQYF. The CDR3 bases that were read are TGCGCCAGCGGCAAAAACCGAGGAGAGACC.

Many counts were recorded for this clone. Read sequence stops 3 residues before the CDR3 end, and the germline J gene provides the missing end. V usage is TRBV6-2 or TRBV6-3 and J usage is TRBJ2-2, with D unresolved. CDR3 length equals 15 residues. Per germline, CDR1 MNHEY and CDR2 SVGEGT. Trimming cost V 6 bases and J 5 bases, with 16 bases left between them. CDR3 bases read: TGTGCCAGCAGAACTCCCTCCCGCCGGACCGGGGAG. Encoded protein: CASRTPSRRTGE. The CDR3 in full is CASRTPSRRTGELFF.

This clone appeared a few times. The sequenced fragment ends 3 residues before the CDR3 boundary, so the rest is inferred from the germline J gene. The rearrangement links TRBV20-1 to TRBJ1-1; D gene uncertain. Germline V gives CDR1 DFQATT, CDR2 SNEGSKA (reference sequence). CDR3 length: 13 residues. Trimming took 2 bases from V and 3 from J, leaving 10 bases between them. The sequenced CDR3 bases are TGCAGTGCTAGAAGGCAGAGGGACACTGAA. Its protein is CSARRQRDTE. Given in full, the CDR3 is CSARRQRDTEAFF.

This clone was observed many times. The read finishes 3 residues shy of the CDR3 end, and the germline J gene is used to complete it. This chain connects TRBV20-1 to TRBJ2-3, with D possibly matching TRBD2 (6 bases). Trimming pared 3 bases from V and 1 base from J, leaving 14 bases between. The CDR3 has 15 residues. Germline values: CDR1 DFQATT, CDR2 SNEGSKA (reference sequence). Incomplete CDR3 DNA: TGCAGTGCTAGCGCCGGACTACACCGCACAGATACG. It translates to CSASAGLHRTDT. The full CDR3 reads CSASAGLHRTDTQYF.

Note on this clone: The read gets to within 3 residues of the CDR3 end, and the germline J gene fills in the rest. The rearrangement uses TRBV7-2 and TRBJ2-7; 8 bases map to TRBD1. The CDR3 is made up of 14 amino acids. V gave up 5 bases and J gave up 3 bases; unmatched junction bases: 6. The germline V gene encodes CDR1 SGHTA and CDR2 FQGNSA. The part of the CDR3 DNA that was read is TGTGCCAGCAGCCCGGACAGGGTCTACTACGAG. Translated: CASSPDRVYYE. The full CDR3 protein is CASSPDRVYYEQYF.

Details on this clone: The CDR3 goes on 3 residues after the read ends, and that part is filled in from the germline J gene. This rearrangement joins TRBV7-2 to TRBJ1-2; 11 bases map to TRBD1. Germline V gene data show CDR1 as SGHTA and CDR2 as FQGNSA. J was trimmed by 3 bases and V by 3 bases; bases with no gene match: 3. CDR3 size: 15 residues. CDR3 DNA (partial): TGTGCCAGCAGCTTGCGGACAGGGGGCGACTATGGC. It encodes CASSLRTGGDYG. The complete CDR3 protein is CASSLRTGGDYGYTF.

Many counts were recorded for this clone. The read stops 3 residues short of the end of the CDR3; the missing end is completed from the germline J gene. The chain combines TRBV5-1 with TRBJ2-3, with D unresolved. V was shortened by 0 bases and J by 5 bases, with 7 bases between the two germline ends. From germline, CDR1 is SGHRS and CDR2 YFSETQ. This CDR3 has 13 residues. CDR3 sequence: CASSLEVIDTQYF. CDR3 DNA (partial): TGCGCCAGCAGCTTGGAGGTCATAGATACG.

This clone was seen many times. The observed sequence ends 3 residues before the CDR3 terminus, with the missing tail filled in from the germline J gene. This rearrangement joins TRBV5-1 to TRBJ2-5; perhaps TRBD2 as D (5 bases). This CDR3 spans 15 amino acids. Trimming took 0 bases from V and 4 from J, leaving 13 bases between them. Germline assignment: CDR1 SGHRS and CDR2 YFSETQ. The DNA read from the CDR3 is TGCGCCAGCAGCTTGGCCCCTAGCTCTAGAGAGACC. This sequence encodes CASSLAPSSRET. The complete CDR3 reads CASSLAPSSRETQYF.

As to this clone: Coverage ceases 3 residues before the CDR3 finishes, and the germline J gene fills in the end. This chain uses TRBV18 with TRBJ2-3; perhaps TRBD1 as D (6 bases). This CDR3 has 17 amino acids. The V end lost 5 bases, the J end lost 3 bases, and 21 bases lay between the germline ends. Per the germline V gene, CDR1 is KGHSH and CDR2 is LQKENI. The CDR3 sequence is CASSISPGHRITDTQYF. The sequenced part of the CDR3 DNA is TGTGCCAGCTCAATATCGCCGGGACACAGGATTACAGATACG.

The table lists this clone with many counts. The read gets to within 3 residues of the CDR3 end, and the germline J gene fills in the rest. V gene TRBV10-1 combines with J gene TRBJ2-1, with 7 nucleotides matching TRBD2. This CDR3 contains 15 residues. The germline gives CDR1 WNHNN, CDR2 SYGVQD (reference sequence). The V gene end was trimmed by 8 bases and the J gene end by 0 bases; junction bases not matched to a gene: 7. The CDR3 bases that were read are TGCGCCAGCCAAGACGGGGGGAGCTCCTACAATGAG. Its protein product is CASQDGGSSYNE. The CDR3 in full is CASQDGGSSYNEQFF.

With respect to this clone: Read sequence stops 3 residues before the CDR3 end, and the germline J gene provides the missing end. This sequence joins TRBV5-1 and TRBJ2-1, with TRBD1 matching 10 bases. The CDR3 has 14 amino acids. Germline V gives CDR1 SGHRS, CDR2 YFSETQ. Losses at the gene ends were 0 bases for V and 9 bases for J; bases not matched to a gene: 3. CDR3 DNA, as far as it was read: TGCGCCAGCAGCTTGGGACAGGGGGCTGGTGAG. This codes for CASSLGQGAGE. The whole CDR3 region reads CASSLGQGAGEQFF. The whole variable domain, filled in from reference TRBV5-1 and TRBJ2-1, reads KAGVTQTPRYLIKTRGQQVTLSCSPISGHRSVSWYQQTPGQGLQFLFEYFSETQRNKGNFPGRFSGRQFSNSRSEMNVSTLELGDSALYLCASSLGQGAGEQFFGPGTRLTVL.

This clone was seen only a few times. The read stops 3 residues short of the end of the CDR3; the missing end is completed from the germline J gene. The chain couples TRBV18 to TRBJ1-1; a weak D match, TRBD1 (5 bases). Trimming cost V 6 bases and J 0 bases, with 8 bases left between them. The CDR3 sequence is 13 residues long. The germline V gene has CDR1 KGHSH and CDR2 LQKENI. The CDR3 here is CASSEDMNTEAFF. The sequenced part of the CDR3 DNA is TGTGCCAGCTCCGAGGACATGAACACTGAA.

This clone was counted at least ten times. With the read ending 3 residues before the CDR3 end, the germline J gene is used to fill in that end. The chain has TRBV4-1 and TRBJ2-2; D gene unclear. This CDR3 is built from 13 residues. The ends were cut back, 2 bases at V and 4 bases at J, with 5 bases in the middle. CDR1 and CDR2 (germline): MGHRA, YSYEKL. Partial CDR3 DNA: TGCGCCAGCAGCCAACAATTCACCGGGGAG. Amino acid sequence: CASSQQFTGE. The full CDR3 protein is CASSQQFTGELFF.

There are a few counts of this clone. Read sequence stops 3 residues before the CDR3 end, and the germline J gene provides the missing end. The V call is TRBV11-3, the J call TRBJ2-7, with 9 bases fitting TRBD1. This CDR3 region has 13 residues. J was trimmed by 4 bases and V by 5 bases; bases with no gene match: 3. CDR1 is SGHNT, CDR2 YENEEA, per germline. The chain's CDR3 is CASSRDRDYEQYF. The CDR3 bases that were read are TGTGCCAGCAGCCGGGACAGGGATTACGAG.

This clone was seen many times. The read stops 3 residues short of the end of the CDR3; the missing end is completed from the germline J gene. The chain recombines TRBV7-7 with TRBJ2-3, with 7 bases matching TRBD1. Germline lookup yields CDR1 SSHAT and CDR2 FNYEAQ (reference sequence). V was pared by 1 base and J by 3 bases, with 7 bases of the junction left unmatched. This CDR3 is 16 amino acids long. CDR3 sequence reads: CASSLVRGQKTDTQYF. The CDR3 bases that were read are TGTGCCAGCAGCTTAGTTCGGGGACAGAAGACAGATACG.

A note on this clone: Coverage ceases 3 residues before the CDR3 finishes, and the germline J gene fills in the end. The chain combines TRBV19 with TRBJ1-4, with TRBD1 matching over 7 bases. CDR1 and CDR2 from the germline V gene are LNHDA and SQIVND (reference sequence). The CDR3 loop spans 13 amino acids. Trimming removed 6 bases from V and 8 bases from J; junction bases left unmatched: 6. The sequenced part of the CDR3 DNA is TGTGCCAGTAGGGAGGGGGCGGAGGAAAAA. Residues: CASREGAEEK. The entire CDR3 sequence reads CASREGAEEKLFF.

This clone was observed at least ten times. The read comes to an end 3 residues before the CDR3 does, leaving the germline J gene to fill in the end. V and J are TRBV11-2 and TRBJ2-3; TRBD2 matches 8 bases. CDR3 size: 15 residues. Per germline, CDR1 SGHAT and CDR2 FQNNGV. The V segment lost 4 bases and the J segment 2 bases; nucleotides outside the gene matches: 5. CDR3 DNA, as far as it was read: TGTGCCAGCAGCTCAGAGACTAGCGTCACAGATACG. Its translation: CASSSETSVTDT. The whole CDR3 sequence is CASSSETSVTDTQYF.

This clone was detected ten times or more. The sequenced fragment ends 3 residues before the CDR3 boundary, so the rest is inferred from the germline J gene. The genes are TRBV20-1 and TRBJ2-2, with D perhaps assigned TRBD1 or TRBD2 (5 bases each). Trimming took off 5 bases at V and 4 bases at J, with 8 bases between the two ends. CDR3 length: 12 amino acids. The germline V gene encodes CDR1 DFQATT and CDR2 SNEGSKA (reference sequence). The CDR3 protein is CSAPGSTGELFF. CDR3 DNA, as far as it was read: TGCAGTGCTCCAGGGAGCACCGGGGAG.

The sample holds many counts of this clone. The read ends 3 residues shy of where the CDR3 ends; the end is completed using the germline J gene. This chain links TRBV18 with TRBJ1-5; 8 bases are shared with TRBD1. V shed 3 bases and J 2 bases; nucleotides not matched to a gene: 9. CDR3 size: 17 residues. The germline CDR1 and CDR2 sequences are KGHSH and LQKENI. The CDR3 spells CASSPVGQGSGNQPQHF. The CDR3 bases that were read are TGTGCCAGCTCACCCGTAGGACAGGGTTCCGGCAATCAGCCC. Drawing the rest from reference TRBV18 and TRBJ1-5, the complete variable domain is NAGVMQNPRHLVRRRGQEARLRCSPMKGHSHVYWYRQLPEEGLKFMVYLQKENIIDESGMPKERFSAEFPKEGPSILRIQQVVRGDSAAYFCASSPVGQGSGNQPQHFGDGTRLSIL.

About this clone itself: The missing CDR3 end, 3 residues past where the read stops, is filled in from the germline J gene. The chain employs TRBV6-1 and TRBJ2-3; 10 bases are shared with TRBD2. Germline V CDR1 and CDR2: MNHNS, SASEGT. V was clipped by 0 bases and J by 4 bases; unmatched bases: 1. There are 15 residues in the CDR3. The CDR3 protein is CASSEASGGPDTQYF. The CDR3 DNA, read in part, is TGTGCCAGCAGTGAAGCTAGCGGGGGGCCAGATACG.

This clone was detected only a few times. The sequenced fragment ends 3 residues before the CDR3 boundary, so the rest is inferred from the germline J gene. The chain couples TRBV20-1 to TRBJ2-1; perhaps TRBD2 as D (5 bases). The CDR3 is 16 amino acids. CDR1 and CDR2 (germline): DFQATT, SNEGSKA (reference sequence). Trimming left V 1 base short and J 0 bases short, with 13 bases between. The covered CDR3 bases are TGCAGTGCTAGAGGTCTTAGCGTTTCCTCCTACAATGAG. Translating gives CSARGLSVSSYNE. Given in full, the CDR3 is CSARGLSVSSYNEQFF.

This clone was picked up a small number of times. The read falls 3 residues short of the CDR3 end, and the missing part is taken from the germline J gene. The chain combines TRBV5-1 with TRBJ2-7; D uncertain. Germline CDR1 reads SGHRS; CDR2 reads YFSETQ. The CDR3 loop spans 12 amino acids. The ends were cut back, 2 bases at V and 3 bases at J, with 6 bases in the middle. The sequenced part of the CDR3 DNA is TGCGCCAGCAGCTTAGACAACTACGAG. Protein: CASSLDNYE. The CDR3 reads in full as CASSLDNYEQYF.

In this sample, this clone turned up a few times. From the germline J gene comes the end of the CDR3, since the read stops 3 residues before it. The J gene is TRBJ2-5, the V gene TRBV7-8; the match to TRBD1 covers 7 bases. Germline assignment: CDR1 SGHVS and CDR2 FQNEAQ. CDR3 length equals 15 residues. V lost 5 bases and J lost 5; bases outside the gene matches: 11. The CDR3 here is CASSLMMGQRETQYF. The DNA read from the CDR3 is TGTGCCAGCAGCCTAATGATGGGACAGAGGGAGACC.